Listed here is a single T cell receptor beta chain. Trimming pared 6 bases from V and 6 bases from J, leaving 8 bases between. The germline CDR1 and CDR2 sequences are MDHEN and SYDVKM. This CDR3 has 11 amino acids. This sample is part of a study of blood T cell repertoires in COVID-19. Across the study: Spain, Italy and the United States supplied samples that represented acute and convalescent COVID-19. Sources were T cells, B-cell-depleted T cells, or PBMCs; the material itself was cDNA or gDNA.

The method was immunoSEQ multiplex PCR; TCRdb's version includes in-frame clones alone and lacks a portion of them. The sample contains about 94,000 clones, around 87% of which appear only once. This TCR was recovered from a human donor with acute or convalescent COVID-19. The donor label of this sample is uncertain. The rearrangement joins TRBV28 to TRBJ1-2; D is uncertain. The sample consisted of peripheral blood. CDR3 sequence: CASRPRDGYTF. CDR3 nucleotides: TGTGCCAGCAGGCCTCGGGATGGCTACACCTTC.